This TCR beta chain derives from a study of CD8 T cells in Susac syndrome (dated by TCRdb to the late 2010s). Describing the broader study: Whether CD8+ T cell activation and differentiation in Susac syndrome was antigen driven was tested using repertoire sequencing. Study-wide findings and limitations: The study acknowledged that relatively few individuals were included in the TCR sequencing and HLA analysis.

Notes on this clonotype: Its antigen is currently not known. No base qualities exist here, and no much larger clone lies one base off it.

Peripheral blood CD8+ and CD4+ T cells from healthy donors, Susac syndrome patients and multiple sclerosis patients were profiled by high-throughput TCR beta sequencing. The healthy donors served as controls matched for age and sex. Bulk CD8+ and CD4+ T cells were purified magnetically by negative isolation, whereas CD8+ TEMRA cells were enriched by FACS. Blood was drawn into EDTA tubes, processed within 24 hours, and PBMCs were isolated by density gradient centrifugation. PBMCs intended for TCR sequencing were frozen in liquid nitrogen and were later thawed in a 37 degrees C water bath. A purity of at least 90% was achieved for sorted or isolated CD4+, CD8+ and CD8+ TEMRA cells. RNA was extracted using the RNeasy kit, and roughly 0.5 to 1 microgram was reverse transcribed with random hexamers. The immunoSEQ multiplex PCR assay, which covers 54 Vbeta and 13 Jbeta segments, was used to amplify TCR beta CDR3 regions. Bias from PCR amplification was corrected by using a synthetic template baseline for primer optimization and for computational correction. On the authors' methods: Reads were annotated to V, D and J genes according to IMGT and were analyzed with immunoSEQ Analyzer, with only productive sequences retained. Clonality was calculated as one minus the Shannon entropy normalized by log2 of the number of productive unique sequences. Public and private clones were assessed among the 100 most prevalent clones of each patient and control. A clone was defined as Susac-specific if it was absent from the healthy and MS cohorts, from roughly 1,000 published viral clones and from other ImmuneACCESS disease sequences. TCRdb reprocessed the public reads (quality trimming at Q25 with fastp, clone calling with MiXCR) and kept in-frame beta chains. Rows matching on CDR3 protein sequence are summarized as one entry with the most common DNA and genes. These V and J calls are TCRdb output, not the study's own analysis. The sample table lists 140,000 or so distinct CDR3 sequences, roughly 94% of them with a count of one. The top ten clonotypes cover over 0.07% of the sample.

The germline V gene (reference sequence) provides CDR1 LGHDT and CDR2 YNNKEL. V lost 4 bases and J lost 2 bases; the stretch between them is 14 bases long. Measured from the cysteine to the phenylalanine, the CDR3 is 16 residues long. This entry keeps only the CDR3 DNA: 48 bases, framed from base 1. Sequenced: CD4+ T cells from PBMCs. The V and J segments used are TRBV3-1 and TRBJ2-2, with a tentative D gene TRBD2 over 6 matching bases. This receptor was taken from a human donor in good health. The bases read TGTGCCAGCAGCCTTAGGAGGGGCTTAAACACCGGGGAGCTGTTTTTT. The encoded protein is CASSLRRGLNTGELFF.